The 9 T cell receptor beta chains listed next were all sequenced from one sample in a study of monozygotic twins with inflammatory bowel disease (dated by TCRdb to about 2019). Library prep was done by 5' RACE. The sequencer was an Illumina HiSeq 2500. One entry per CDR3 protein sequence results from the TCRdb reprocessing of the reads, with DNA left out. The table for this sample shows fewer than 550,000 distinct CDR3 sequences. The ten largest clonotypes hold around 2.4% of the sample. Sequenced material: blood. The source is a human donor with ulcerative colitis or Crohn's disease, or a healthy co-twin of an affected twin (not recorded which).

The rearrangement uses TRBV4-3 and TRBJ2-2; lacking DNA, the TRBD1 call made by TCRdb goes unchecked. The CDR3 runs to 15 residues. Germline values: CDR1 LGHNA, CDR2 YSLEER. This CDR3 reads CASSQEGSGSGELFF.

The V and J genes are TRBV12-3 or TRBV12-4 and TRBJ2-1; TCRdb outputs TRBD2, but without DNA this stays unchecked. The CDR3 spans 15 residues. The CDR3: CASSPSLPASDEQFF.

The chain recombines TRBV5-1 with TRBJ1-1; the TRBD1 assignment by TCRdb is unverifiable without DNA. Germline lookup yields CDR1 SGHRS and CDR2 YFSETQ. The CDR3 sequence is 14 residues long. CDR3 in amino acids: CASSSPGGYTEAFF. Supplemented by reference TRBV5-1 and TRBJ1-1, the full variable domain reads KAGVTQTPRYLIKTRGQQVTLSCSPISGHRSVSWYQQTPGQGLQFLFEYFSETQRNKGNFPGRFSGRQFSNSRSEMNVSTLELGDSALYLCASSSPGGYTEAFFGQGTRLTVV.

This chain uses TRBV7-2 with TRBJ2-3; the TRBD2 assignment by TCRdb is unverifiable without DNA. This CDR3 spans 15 amino acids. Germline V gene sequence: CDR1 SGHTA, CDR2 FQGNSA. The CDR3 is CASSLERVSTDTQYF.

The chain is built from TRBV5-1 and TRBJ2-1; TCRdb calls TRBD1, which cannot be checked without DNA. The CDR3 totals 14 residues. CDR1 is SGHRS, CDR2 YFSETQ, per germline. This CDR3 reads CASSGGGAYNEQFF.

The J gene is TRBJ2-5, the V gene TRBV6-6; TCRdb calls TRBD1, which cannot be checked without DNA. Germline CDR1 and CDR2: MNHNY and SVGAGI (reference sequence). The CDR3 length is 14 residues. The CDR3 here is CASTIQGAWETQYF.

The chain couples TRBV7-2 to TRBJ1-5; TCRdb designates TRBD1, a call that cannot be tested without DNA. CDR1 SGHTA and CDR2 FQGNSA come from the germline V gene. CDR3 length: 15 amino acids. This chain's CDR3 is CASSLKGSSNQPQHF.

The chain employs TRBV2 and TRBJ1-4; the TCRdb call, TRBD1, lacks DNA for checking. This CDR3 region has 16 residues. The germline V gene encodes CDR1 SNHLY and CDR2 FYNNEI. CDR3 in amino acids: CASSPTGVPTNEKLFF.

V is TRBV7-2 and J is TRBJ2-3; absent DNA, TCRdb's TRBD2 call cannot be checked. Germline V gene sequence: CDR1 SGHTA, CDR2 FQGNSA. This CDR3 has 15 amino acids. The CDR3 sequence: CASSLESGSTDTQYF.